This entry concerns a single T cell receptor beta chain. The source of the sample is a study of OX40 agonist ivuxolimab in advanced cancers. The V end lost 2 bases, the J end lost 3 bases, and 7 bases lay between the germline ends. CDR1 and CDR2 from the germline V gene are SGHTA and FQGNSA. The CDR3 spans 13 residues. The assay was immunoSEQ multiplex PCR, and TCRdb's table has in-frame clones only and misses some. This sample has some 80,000 clones, with 87% found just once. The material sequenced was CD4+ or CD8+ T cells sorted from blood, taken in a trial of the OX40 agonist ivuxolimab. The sequence was obtained from an adult with an advanced solid tumor such as melanoma, head and neck, liver or kidney cancer. V is TRBV7-2 and J is TRBJ1-2; D might be TRBD1 (5 bases). The CDR3 spells CASSLTRDYGYTF. The CDR3 bases are TGTGCCAGCAGCTTAACCAGGGACTATGGCTACACCTTC.